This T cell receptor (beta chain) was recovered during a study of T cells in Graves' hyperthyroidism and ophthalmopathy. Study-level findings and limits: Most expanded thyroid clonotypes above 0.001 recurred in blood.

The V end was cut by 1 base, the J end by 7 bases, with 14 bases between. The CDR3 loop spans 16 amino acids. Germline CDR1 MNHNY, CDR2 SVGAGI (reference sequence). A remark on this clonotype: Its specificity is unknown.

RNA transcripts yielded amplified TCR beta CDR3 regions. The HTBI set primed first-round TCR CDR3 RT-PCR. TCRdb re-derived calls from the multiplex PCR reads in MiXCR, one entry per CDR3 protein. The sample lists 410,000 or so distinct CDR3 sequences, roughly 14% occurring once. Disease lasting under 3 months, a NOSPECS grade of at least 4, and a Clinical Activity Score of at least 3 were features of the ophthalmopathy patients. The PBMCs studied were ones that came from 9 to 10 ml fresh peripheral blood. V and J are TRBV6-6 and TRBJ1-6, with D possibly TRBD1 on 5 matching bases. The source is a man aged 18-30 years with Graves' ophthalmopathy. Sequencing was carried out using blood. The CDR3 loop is CASSYLGLVENSPLHF. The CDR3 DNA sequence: TGTGCCAGCAGTTACTTGGGGCTGGTAGAAAATTCACCCCTCCACTTT.